Listed here is a single T cell receptor beta chain. The authors' processing: Scientists estimated how many nucleated cells there were by amplifying reference gene primers. Here immunoSEQ multiplex PCR was the method, and the copy in TCRdb shows in-frame clones only, minus some. V and J calls plus clone size are reproduced from that table; the DNA served to infer D and trimming. The data contain approximately 290,000 clones, 87% of them singletons. These data belong to a study of blood T cell repertoires in COVID-19. The overall study: In each case, the material was cDNA or gDNA derived from T cells, B-cell-depleted T cells, or PBMCs.

The germline gives CDR1 SGHVS, CDR2 FQNEAQ. The CDR3 has 17 amino acids. With 1 base clipped from V and 2 bases from J, the junction kept 6 bases outside the gene matches. Sequencing was done on a sample of peripheral blood. The sequence derives from a man between 18 and 29 years old with active or convalescent COVID-19. The chain recombines TRBV7-8 with TRBJ2-5; 11 bases match TRBD2. The CDR3 sequence: CASSLGGLAGSQETQYF. DNA for the CDR3: TGTGCCAGCAGCTTAGGTGGACTAGCGGGTTCACAAGAGACCCAGTACTTC.